Detailed here is one T cell receptor (beta chain). Sequencing was limited to surgery cases with top T cell transcript signatures in brain tissue. Patients received at least one anti-epileptic drug before surgery. The data were taken from a study of brain T cells in children with intractable seizures. Measured with immunoSEQ multiplex PCR; TCRdb has only the in-frame clones, and not every one. The table lists about 120,000 clones, 90% to 95% of them singletons. The germline CDR1 and CDR2 sequences are SQVTM and ANQGSEA. V dropped 4 bases and J dropped 6 bases, with 13 bases sitting between them. CDR3 length: 13 residues.

The chain combines TRBV29-1 with TRBJ2-1; tentatively, D is TRBD1 or TRBD2 (5 bases each). The TCR was taken from a boy younger than two with hemimegalencephaly and intractable seizures. The sequencing used peripheral blood, collected at surgery. CDR3 in DNA: TGCAGCGTTGCGGGGCTAGGTTTCAATGAGCAGTTCTTC. Translating it yields CSVAGLGFNEQFF.